The rows below give T cell receptor beta chains drawn from one sample of a study of a mutant IDH1 vaccine in newly diagnosed glioma. Assay: immunoSEQ multiplex PCR; the TCRdb copy retains only in-frame clones and omits some. The table shows 98,000 or so clones, with 80% to 90% occurring only once. Sequenced material: PBMCs, taken from a glioma patient treated with radiotherapy, temozolomide or both. These receptors were collected from a woman aged 45-60 years with glioma. Both conserved end residues are trimmed from each CDR3. Fields, in order: V gene, CDR3 length, J gene, CDR3 protein.

>TRBV4-1|17|TRBJ1-1
ASSTPSGVQAKPNTEAF
>TRBV6-1|13|TRBJ2-1
ASRAYGGAYNEQF
>TRBV5-4|13|TRBJ1-2
ASSLGTGGIYGYT
>TRBV27|11|TRBJ2-1
ASRRLAYNEQF
>TRBV6-5|13|TRBJ1-2
ASSYRDREYYGYT
>TRBV10-2|14|TRBJ2-7
ASSDSREGRYYEQY
>TRBV7-3|13|TRBJ2-5
ASSSRGTGGETQY
>TRBV30|9|TRBJ2-7
AWSLAYEQY
>TRBV6-6|12|TRBJ2-1
ASSDTSSYNEQF
>TRBV18|11|TRBJ1-1
ASSAGKNTEAF
>TRBV7-9|12|TRBJ1-6
ASSFQGGNSPLH
>TRBV9|13|TRBJ2-1
ASSVSGYSYNEQF
>TRBV6-6|13|TRBJ1-5
ASKTGGRGNQPQH
>TRBV11-2|12|TRBJ2-3
ASSFGQGPDTQY
>TRBV11-2|13|TRBJ2-5
ASRHVWGRVETQY
>TRBV7-9|9|TRBJ1-6
ASSLNSPLH
>TRBV5-1|14|TRBJ2-3
ASSLGAGDGTDTQY
>TRBV6-5|13|TRBJ1-1
ASSYAGLKDTEAF
>TRBV19|11|TRBJ1-1
ASSITGGTEAF
>TRBV5-1|18|TRBJ2-1
ASSLRGGSGRVSSYNEQF
>TRBV6-1|12|TRBJ1-1
ASSSTGSRTEAF
>TRBV18|11|TRBJ1-2
ASSPMEGDGYT
>TRBV11-2|15|TRBJ2-5
ASSSPRLARYQETQY
>TRBV7-8|12|TRBJ2-7
ASSLLTRLYEQY
>TRBV7-9|14|TRBJ2-7
ASSPPSGQGSYEQY
>TRBV25-1|13|TRBJ2-7
ASSDPGTTTYEQY
>TRBV2|12|TRBJ2-3
ASSPGEGTDTQY
>TRBV28|14|TRBJ2-1
ASKPTGPSSYNEQF
>TRBV27|15|TRBJ1-5
ASSPLLWVVGNQPQH
>TRBV7-9|15|TRBJ2-3
ASSLALIRGPTDTQY
>TRBV30|9|TRBJ1-1
AWSVSTEAF
>TRBV6-5|12|TRBJ1-2
ASRNGQGGSGYT
>TRBV28|16|TRBJ2-6
ASSGGSLTSSGANVLT
>TRBV11-2|13|TRBJ2-5
ASSALGSPQETQY
>TRBV27|12|TRBJ2-1
ASSLGTRLSEQF
>TRBV15|14|TRBJ2-7
ATSRDFVGQPFEQY
>TRBV5-1|14|TRBJ1-6
ASSLTGDARNSPLH
>TRBV9|13|TRBJ2-5
ASSTGQGGQETQY
>TRBV9|10|TRBJ2-3
ASSSFADTQY
>TRBV25-1|10|TRBJ2-7
AARRGPYEQY
>TRBV7-2|11|TRBJ2-7
ASSGTSAYGQY
>TRBV7-9|15|TRBJ2-2
ASSLRRTGGNTGELF
>TRBV10-1|16|TRBJ1-1
ASRGAGTGIHMNTEAF
>TRBV27|13|TRBJ2-5
ASRHGREAQETQY
>TRBV7-9|11|TRBJ1-6
ASSPYRAEPLH